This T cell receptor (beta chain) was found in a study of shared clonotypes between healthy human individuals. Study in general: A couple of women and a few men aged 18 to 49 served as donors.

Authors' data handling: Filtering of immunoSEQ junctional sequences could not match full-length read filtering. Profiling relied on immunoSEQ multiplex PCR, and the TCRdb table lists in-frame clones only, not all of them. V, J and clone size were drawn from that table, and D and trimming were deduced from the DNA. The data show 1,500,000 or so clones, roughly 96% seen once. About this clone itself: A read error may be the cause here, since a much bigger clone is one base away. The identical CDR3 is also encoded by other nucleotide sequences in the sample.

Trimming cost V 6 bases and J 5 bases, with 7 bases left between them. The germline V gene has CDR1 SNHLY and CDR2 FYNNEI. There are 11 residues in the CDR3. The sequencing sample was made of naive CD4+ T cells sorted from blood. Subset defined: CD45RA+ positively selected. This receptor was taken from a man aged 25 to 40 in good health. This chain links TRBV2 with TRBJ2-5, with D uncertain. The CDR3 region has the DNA TGTGCCAGCAGCTTGGAGGAGACCCAGTACTTC. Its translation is CASSLEETQYF. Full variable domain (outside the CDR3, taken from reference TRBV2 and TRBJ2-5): EPEVTQTPSHQVTQMGQEVILRCVPISNHLYFYWYRQILGQKVEFLVSFYNNEISEKSEIFDDQFSVERPDGSNFTLKIRSTKLEDSAMYFCASSLEETQYFGPGTRLLVL.